The T cell receptor (beta chain) described here comes from a study of blood T cells in healthy people across ages. A second PCR of roughly 7 to 11 cycles used a sample-barcoded 5' primer and a J-beta primer mix. Template switching added a 12-random-nucleotide identifier to every cDNA molecule. TCRdb processed the 5' RACE reads anew with MiXCR; each CDR3 protein has one entry. The profile covers 1,100,000 or so distinct CDR3 sequences, with 40% to 45% appearing a single time and 18% taken by the ten largest. The CDR3 length is 15 residues. V lost 3 bases to trimming and J lost 4 bases, with 13 bases between them. Germline values: CDR1 SGHKS, CDR2 YYEKEE (reference sequence). This clonotype has just a few counts. The antigen is not known. Whole-study results and caveats: Donor CMV status was unknown, possibly confounding expanded clonotype changes.

This sequence joins TRBV5-5 and TRBJ1-4; tentatively, D is TRBD1 (5 bases). Material: blood. This receptor was taken from a woman aged 55-70 years in good health. The CDR3: CASSSGDVINEKLFF. The CDR3 DNA sequence: TGTGCCAGCAGCTCCGGGGACGTAATTAATGAAAAACTGTTTTTT.